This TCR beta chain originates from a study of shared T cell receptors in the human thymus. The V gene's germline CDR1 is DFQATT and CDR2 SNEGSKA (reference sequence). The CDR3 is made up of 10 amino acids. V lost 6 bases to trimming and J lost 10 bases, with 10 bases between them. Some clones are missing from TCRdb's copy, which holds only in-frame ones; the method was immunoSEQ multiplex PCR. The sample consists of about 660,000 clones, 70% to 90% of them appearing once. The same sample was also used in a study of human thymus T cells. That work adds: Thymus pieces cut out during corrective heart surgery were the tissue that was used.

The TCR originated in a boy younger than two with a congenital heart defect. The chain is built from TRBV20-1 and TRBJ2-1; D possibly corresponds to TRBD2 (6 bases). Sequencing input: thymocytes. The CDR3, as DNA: TGCAGTGCACTTCTAGCGGAGCAGTTCTTC. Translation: CSALLAEQFF.